The next 16 T cell receptor beta chains were all read from a single sample in a study of beta chain features in type 1 diabetes. Overall study findings and caveats: Significant though moderate, a shortening of TCRB CDR3s appeared in all four CD4+ subsets of Type 1 diabetes patients.

Every isolated RNA sample was fully reverse transcribed, so sequencing captured expressed TCRB transcripts. Here immunoSEQ multiplex PCR was the method, and the copy in TCRdb shows in-frame clones only, minus some. The table has about 650,000 clones, approximately 13% seen once; the top ten hold 0.095% to 0.15%. Their antigen targets remain unknown. Sequencing used naive CD4+ T cells from blood. The source is a man between 25 and 39 years old with type 1 diabetes.

This clone was counted a few times. This specimen includes other DNA sequences encoding the same CDR3. The gene calls are TRBV25-1 and TRBJ1-1, with D possibly TRBD1 on 6 matching bases. Trimming took 1 base from V and 1 from J, leaving 10 bases between them. Germline-derived CDR1 and CDR2 are MGHDK and SYGVNS. CDR3 length equals 15 residues. CDR3 DNA: TGTGCCAGCAGTGAATCTGGACAGCCGAACACTGAAGCTTTCTTT. Translating it yields CASSESGQPNTEAFF.

This clone was seen a handful of times. CDR3 sequence (DNA): TGTGCCAGCAGCAGTCAGACAGGGAACACCGGGGAGCTGTTTTTT. Amino acid sequence: CASSSQTGNTGELFF. This chain uses TRBV7-2 with TRBJ2-2, with D perhaps TRBD1 (6 bases). This CDR3 has 15 residues. V was trimmed by 5 bases and J by 1 base, leaving 11 bases between them. Germline V gene sequence: CDR1 SGHTA, CDR2 FQGNSA.

This clone has more than one count but fewer than ten. The chain links TRBV9 to TRBJ1-2; perhaps TRBD1 as D (6 bases). The CDR3 spans 12 residues. The germline gives CDR1 SGDLS, CDR2 YYNGEE. The V end lost 7 bases, the J end lost 5 bases, and 12 bases lay between the germline ends. CDR3 sequence (DNA): TGTGCCAGCTCCTCCGGACAGTATGGCTACACCTTC. This codes for CASSSGQYGYTF.

The genes are TRBV7-9 and TRBJ2-1; 8 nucleotides line up with TRBD2. V shed 1 base and J 8 bases; nucleotides not matched to a gene: 16. Germline V gene data show CDR1 as SEHNR and CDR2 as FQNEAQ (reference sequence). The CDR3 is 18 amino acids. The DNA of the CDR3 is TGTGCCAGCAGCTTAGATAGTGGAGGGATAGCGGGAATCGATGAGCAGTTCTTC. The encoded protein is CASSLDSGGIAGIDEQFF. The complete variable domain, with remaining parts taken from reference TRBV7-9 and TRBJ2-1, reads DTGVSQNPRHKITKRGQNVTFRCDPISEHNRLYWYRQTLGQGPEFLTYFQNEAQLEKSRLLSDRFSAERPKGSFSTLEIQRTEQGDSAMYLCASSLDSGGIAGIDEQFFGPGTRLTVL.

This clone was counted between two and nine times. The chain is built from TRBV25-1 and TRBJ2-5; D gene unclear. CDR1 is MGHDK, CDR2 SYGVNS, per germline. This CDR3 has 13 amino acids. The ends were cut back, 10 bases at V and 4 bases at J, with 16 bases in the middle. CDR3 bases: TGTGCCACCCTTGAAGCGTCTGGAGAGACCCAGTACTTC. Protein sequence: CATLEASGETQYF. The whole variable domain, remainder taken from reference TRBV25-1 and TRBJ2-5, is EADIYQTPRYLVIGTGKKITLECSQTMGHDKMYWYQQDPGMELHLIHYSYGVNSTEKGDLSSESTVSRIRTEHFPLTLESARPSHTSQYLCATLEASGETQYFGPGTRLLVL.

The chain links TRBV7-2 to TRBJ2-4; 12 bases fit TRBD1. With 0 bases clipped from V and 1 base from J, the junction kept 13 bases outside the gene matches. Per germline, CDR1 SGHTA and CDR2 FQGNSA. This CDR3 has 21 amino acids. Written as DNA, the CDR3 is TGTGCCAGCAGCTTAGCTCAGGCCGGGACAGGGGGCTTTCTTGCCAAAAACATTCAGTACTTC. This encodes CASSLAQAGTGGFLAKNIQYF. Combining the CDR3 with reference TRBV7-2 and TRBJ2-4 gives the whole variable domain GAGVSQSPSNKVTEKGKDVELRCDPISGHTALYWYRQSLGQGLEFLIYFQGNSAPDKSGLPSDRFSAERTGGSVSTLTIQRTQQEDSAVYLCASSLAQAGTGGFLAKNIQYFGAGTRLSVL.

This chain links TRBV4-1 with TRBJ2-1; possible D gene TRBD2, 6 bases. The CDR3 consists of 15 residues. V was pared by 4 bases and J by 6 bases, with 16 bases between. CDR1 and CDR2 (germline): MGHRA, YSYEKL. The CDR3 nucleotides are TGCGCCAGCAGCCGGGGTGCGGGGCGGGCCAATGAGCAGTTCTTC. Amino acids: CASSRGAGRANEQFF.

This chain uses TRBV19 with TRBJ1-2; 7 bases map to TRBD1. CDR3 length equals 15 residues. Unmatched junction bases numbered 6, after V lost 1 base and J lost 4 bases. Per germline, CDR1 LNHDA and CDR2 SQIVND (reference sequence). The CDR3 DNA sequence: TGTGCCAGTAGTATAGCAGACAGGGCCCTCTATGGCTACACCTTC. This codes for CASSIADRALYGYTF.

The V call is TRBV7-2, the J call TRBJ1-2; D is unresolved. The V and J ends lost 7 bases and 3 bases respectively, with 18 bases between them. CDR3 length: 15 residues. Germline V gene data show CDR1 as SGHTA and CDR2 as FQGNSA. CDR3 amino acids: CASNLPDWRDYGYTF. As DNA, the CDR3 is TGTGCCAGCAACTTGCCGGACTGGCGAGACTATGGCTACACCTTC. Full variable domain (rest looked up from reference TRBV7-2 and TRBJ1-2): GAGVSQSPSNKVTEKGKDVELRCDPISGHTALYWYRQSLGQGLEFLIYFQGNSAPDKSGLPSDRFSAERTGGSVSTLTIQRTQQEDSAVYLCASNLPDWRDYGYTFGSGTRLTVV.

The chain uses TRBV28 and TRBJ2-3; TRBD2 agrees at 13 bases. This CDR3 spans 16 amino acids. Unmatched junction bases numbered 4, after V lost 5 bases and J lost 2 bases. The germline CDR1 and CDR2 sequences are MDHEN and SYDVKM. Here the CDR3 DNA reads TGTGCCAGCAGTGGGACTAGCGGGGATTTCACAGATACGCAGTATTTT. Protein sequence: CASSGTSGDFTDTQYF.

This clone was recorded only once. This chain uses TRBV11-2 with TRBJ2-7, with D possibly called TRBD1 or TRBD2 (5 bases each). The CDR3 has 13 residues. Germline V lookup: CDR1 SGHAT, CDR2 FQNNGV. The germline V and J ends were trimmed by 5 bases and 2 bases, with 10 bases remaining between them. The CDR3 nucleotides are TGTGCCAGCAGCATCGGGACGGCCTACGAGCAGTACTTC. It specifies CASSIGTAYEQYF.

This clone has more than one count but fewer than ten. The sample carries other DNA sequences with the same CDR3. The genes are TRBV9 and TRBJ1-5, with TRBD1 as a possible D gene (6 bases). The CDR3 runs to 14 residues. Trimming took off 3 bases at V and 7 bases at J, with 14 bases between the two ends. Per germline, CDR1 SGDLS and CDR2 YYNGEE. CDR3 sequence reads: CASSATGRDQPQHF. CDR3 sequence (DNA): TGTGCCAGCAGCGCCACAGGGAGAGACCAGCCCCAGCATTTT.

This clone was seen more than once but under ten times. The genes are TRBV29-1 and TRBJ1-2; D gene ambiguous. The CDR3 contains 12 residues. V was cut by 3 bases and J by 1 base, with 6 bases left in between. Germline assignment: CDR1 SQVTM and CDR2 ANQGSEA. This chain's CDR3 is CSVDKGNYGYTF. The CDR3 region has the DNA TGCAGCGTTGACAAGGGTAACTATGGCTACACCTTC.

The gene calls are TRBV6-1 and TRBJ2-3, with TRBD1 identical over 9 bases. This CDR3 has 14 residues. V was pared by 8 bases and J by 3 bases, with 6 bases of the junction left unmatched. The V gene's germline CDR1 is MNHNS and CDR2 SASEGT. The CDR3 loop is CASDTDRGTDTQYF. CDR3 in DNA: TGTGCCAGCGATACGGACAGGGGTACAGATACGCAGTATTTT.

This clone was observed a handful of times. The V and J genes are TRBV9 and TRBJ2-5, with 12 bases lining up with TRBD2. CDR3 length: 17 amino acids. The V gene end was trimmed by 0 bases and the J gene end by 5 bases; junction bases not matched to a gene: 8. Germline V gene sequence: CDR1 SGDLS, CDR2 YYNGEE. DNA of the CDR3: TGTGCCAGCAGCGTAGGTCCCCTAGCGGGGGGGCTGGAGACCCAGTACTTC. Its translation is CASSVGPLAGGLETQYF. Filled out from reference TRBV9 and TRBJ2-5, the complete variable domain reads DSGVTQTPKHLITATGQRVTLRCSPRSGDLSVYWYQQSLDQGLQFLIQYYNGEERAKGNILERFSAQQFPDLHSELNLSSLELGDSALYFCASSVGPLAGGLETQYFGPGTRLLVL.

This sequence joins TRBV29-1 and TRBJ2-5, with a possible D match to TRBD2 (7 bases). Trimming shortened V by 7 bases and J by 4 bases, and 16 bases separated the two germline ends. The CDR3 consists of 13 residues. Germline V gene sequence: CDR1 SQVTM, CDR2 ANQGSEA. The CDR3 sequence is CSADWGGGETQYF. In nucleotides, the CDR3 is TGCAGCGCCGATTGGGGGGGCGGAGAGACCCAGTACTTC.